This is a list of T cell receptor beta chains from one sample in a study of blood T cell repertoires in COVID-19. Generated by immunoSEQ multiplex PCR, the TCRdb table keeps only in-frame clones and is missing some. This table holds 110,000 to 150,000 clones, over 70% found once. The sample taken for sequencing was peripheral blood. Every receptor here comes from a woman aged 60-75 years with acute or convalescent COVID-19. The CDR3 runs from the conserved cysteine through the conserved F or W. The D gene is left open where the match is weak. Clone size appears in some rows only: once, few, many, or a class for an expanded clone.

v_gene	abundance	j_gene	d_gene	len	CDR3aa	CDR3nt
TRBV25-1	.	TRBJ1-5	.	13	CASSDILDQPQHF	TGTGCCAGCAGTGACATCTTAGATCAGCCCCAGCATTTT
TRBV7-2	.	TRBJ2-3	.	16	CASSFYRTPGTDTQYF	TGTGCCAGCAGTTTCTACAGGACGCCTGGCACAGATACGCAGTATTTT
TRBV19	.	TRBJ2-3	TRBD2	15	CASSILTLAGDTQYF	TGTGCCAGTAGTATTCTAACGCTAGCGGGAGACACGCAGTATTTT
TRBV10-3	.	TRBJ2-3	.	15	CAISEGMRGTDTQYF	TGTGCCATCAGTGAGGGTATGAGAGGCACAGATACGCAGTATTTT
TRBV5-1	once	TRBJ2-7	.	13	CASSLVVAGEQYF	TGCGCCAGCAGCTTGGTAGTAGCTGGCGAGCAGTACTTC
TRBV27	.	TRBJ2-1	.	12	CASSSQGPTQFF	TGTGCCAGCAGTTCCCAGGGGCCGACGCAGTTCTTC
TRBV3-1/TRBV3-2	few	TRBJ1-5	.	16	CASSQDQGLNSQPQHF	TGTGCCAGCAGCCAAGATCAGGGATTAAACAGTCAGCCCCAGCATTTT
TRBV4-2	once	TRBJ2-3	TRBD2	15	CASRTAGGRTDTQYF	TGTGCCAGCAGGACAGCGGGAGGGCGGACAGATACGCAGTATTTT
TRBV7-9	.	TRBJ2-7	TRBD2	14	CASSRTSGSYEQYF	TGTGCCAGCAGCCGGACTAGCGGGAGTTACGAGCAGTACTTC
TRBV2	.	TRBJ1-1	.	11	CASSRAFEAFF	TGTGCCAGCAGCAGGGCCTTCGAAGCTTTCTTT
TRBV2	.	TRBJ2-2	.	15	CASMEGFANTGELFF	TGTGCCAGCATGGAGGGATTCGCGAACACCGGGGAGCTGTTTTTT
TRBV24-1	.	TRBJ2-1	.	19	CATSDRTGQPGLPYNEQFF	TGTGCCACCAGTGACCGGACAGGGCAACCGGGACTACCCTACAATGAGCAGTTCTTC
TRBV10-3	.	TRBJ2-7	TRBD2	18	CAISEQTSGRGVSYEQYF	TGTGCCATCAGTGAACAGACTAGCGGGAGGGGGGTCTCCTACGAGCAGTACTTC
TRBV4-1	once	TRBJ1-2	.	16	CASSQAPTATYIGYTF	TGCGCCAGCAGCCAAGCCCCTACAGCTACTTATATAGGCTACACCTTC
TRBV5-6	.	TRBJ2-1	TRBD2	16	CASSPGPTSGSHEQFF	TGTGCCAGCAGCCCTGGCCCGACTAGCGGGAGCCATGAGCAGTTCTTC
TRBV5-4	.	TRBJ2-3	TRBD2	13	CASSLAGGGTQYF	TGTGCCAGCAGCTTAGCGGGAGGAGGTACGCAGTATTTT
TRBV7-9	.	TRBJ2-5	.	14	CASSRGTSAGTQYF	TGTGCCAGCAGCAGGGGAACTAGTGCAGGGACCCAGTACTTC
TRBV27	once	TRBJ2-1	.	15	CASISRGRLENEQFF	TGTGCCAGCATTTCTAGGGGTCGACTAGAGAATGAGCAGTTCTTC
TRBV5-6	.	TRBJ2-5	TRBD2	16	CASSLGTSGPQETQYF	TGTGCCAGCAGCTTGGGAACTAGCGGGCCACAAGAGACCCAGTACTTC
TRBV9	.	TRBJ2-3	TRBD2	19	CASSVGPAPSGSKTDTQYF	TGTGCCAGCAGCGTAGGGCCTGCCCCCAGCGGGAGTAAGACAGATACGCAGTATTTT
TRBV19	.	TRBJ2-7	.	17	CASSPRDLRLGDYEQYF	TGTGCCAGTAGTCCCCGGGACTTACGATTGGGGGATTACGAGCAGTACTTC
TRBV3-1/TRBV3-2	few	TRBJ2-2	TRBD2	12	CASAGVTGELFF	TGTGCCAGCGCGGGAGTCACCGGGGAGCTGTTTTTT
TRBV5-1	.	TRBJ2-7	TRBD2	18	CASSLSAVGLAGAYEQYF	TGCGCCAGCAGCTTGTCCGCGGTCGGGCTAGCGGGAGCCTACGAGCAGTACTTC
TRBV5-1	.	TRBJ1-2	.	15	CASSSALGANYGYTF	TGCGCCAGCAGCTCAGCGCTTGGGGCCAACTATGGCTACACCTTC
TRBV7-9	.	TRBJ2-7	.	16	CASTPIWQVSSYEQYF	TGTGCCAGCACCCCTATTTGGCAGGTGAGCTCCTACGAGCAGTACTTC